This TCR beta chain was sequenced in a study of T-cell reconstitution after alpha-beta-depleted transplantation in children. General study findings and limits: Surviving recipient T cells and thymic progenitors produced the high day-60 TCRbeta diversity seen in some patients. As was reported, about two months after transplant, alpha-beta T cells came from several hundred expanded graft clones.

TCRbeta library construction was performed incorporating unique molecular identifiers. Via MiXCR, TCRdb re-called the PCR reads, giving one row per CDR3 protein. Among 600,000 to 700,000 distinct CDR3 sequences, around 12% were seen once, and the ten largest hold 0.65% to 0.9%. Per germline, CDR1 SGHVS and CDR2 FQNEAQ. V was cut by 5 bases and J by 5 bases, with 22 bases left in between. The CDR3 has 16 amino acids. A word on this clonotype: Its antigen is currently unknown.

The chain joins TRBV7-8 to TRBJ2-7, with D possibly being TRBD2 (5 bases). The sequence was obtained from a girl aged 2 to 10 with congenital amegakaryocytic thrombocytopenia, due to receive a stem cell transplant. The sample was PBMCs, taken before TCRalphabeta/CD19-depleted stem cell transplant. As DNA, the CDR3 is TGTGCCAGCAGCCTTCTCCGGAGGTTGTCGCGGAACGAGCAGTACTTC. Translating gives CASSLLRRLSRNEQYF. Complete variable domain (other parts from reference TRBV7-8 and TRBJ2-7): GAGVSQSPRYKVAKRGQDVALRCDPISGHVSLFWYQQALGQGPEFLTYFQNEAQLDKSGLPSDRFFAERPEGSVSTLKIQRTQQEDSAVYLCASSLLRRLSRNEQYFGPGTRLTVT.